This T cell receptor (beta chain) was obtained from a study of blood T cell repertoires in COVID-19. At the level of the study: Samples taken during acute and convalescent COVID-19 were collected in the United States, Italy and Spain. T cells, B-cell-depleted T cells, or PBMCs supplied cDNA or gDNA.

Clones were sequenced by immunoSEQ multiplex PCR, and TCRdb holds only the in-frame ones, with some missing. The profile shows 400,000 or so clones, nearly 90% of them singletons. Ages ranged from about 18 to 90 years, with residence in approximately 23 US areas. The CDR3 is 16 amino acids. Germline CDR1 is SGHRS and CDR2 is YFSETQ. The germline V and J ends were trimmed by 1 base and 2 bases, with 15 bases remaining between them. The sample was PBMCs or T cells enriched from blood (not recorded which). This TCR was recovered from a woman in her thirties or forties with acute COVID-19. This rearrangement joins TRBV5-1 to TRBJ1-1; D gene ambiguous. The CDR3 is CASSLTWVEGNTEAFF. CDR3 nucleotides: TGCGCCAGCAGCTTGACATGGGTGGAGGGAAACACTGAAGCTTTCTTT.